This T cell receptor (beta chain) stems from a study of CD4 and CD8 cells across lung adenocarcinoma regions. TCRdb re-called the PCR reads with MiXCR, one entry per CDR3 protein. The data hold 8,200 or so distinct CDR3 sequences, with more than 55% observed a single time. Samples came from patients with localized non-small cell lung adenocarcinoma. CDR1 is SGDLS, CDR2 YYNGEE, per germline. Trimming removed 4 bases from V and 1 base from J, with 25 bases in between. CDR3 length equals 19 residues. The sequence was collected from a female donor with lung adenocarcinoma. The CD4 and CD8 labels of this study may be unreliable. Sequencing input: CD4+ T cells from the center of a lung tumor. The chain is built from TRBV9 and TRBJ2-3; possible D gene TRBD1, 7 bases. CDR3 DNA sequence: TGTGCCAGCAGCCCCCGCCTAAGCGGAGGGGGCCCGGGCACAGATACGCAGTATTTT. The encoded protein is CASSPRLSGGGPGTDTQYF.